This T cell receptor beta chain emerged from a study of circulating CD8 cells and anti-PD-1 response in melanoma. The QIAseq Immune Repertoire TCR panel built the libraries from roughly 15 ng of total RNA. TCRdb processed the reads anew with MiXCR; each CDR3 protein has one entry. Altogether about 1,800 distinct CDR3 sequences are present, roughly 7.3% being singletons, with the ten largest covering about 7.7%. Four subsets defined by PD-1 and/or TIGIT were sorted from live CD3+CD8+TCRalphabeta+ cells. Germline CDR1 KGHSH, CDR2 LQKENI. Trimming took off 3 bases at V and 2 bases at J, with 11 bases between the two ends. The CDR3 has 14 residues. This clonotype is deemed medium-sized.

The rearrangement joins TRBV18 to TRBJ2-7; D possibly uses TRBD1 or TRBD2 (6 bases each). The sequencing here drew on CD8+ T cells from PBMCs, taken at baseline or after one month of anti-PD-1 therapy (not recorded which). The receptor's source is a human donor with melanoma. The CDR3 nucleotides are TGTGCCAGCTCACCCTCGGGGGCGCCCTACGAGCAGTACTTC. Translating it yields CASSPSGAPYEQYF.